The 12 T cell receptor beta chains reported below all come from one sample, sequenced in a study of blood T cell repertoires in COVID-19. Measured with immunoSEQ multiplex PCR; TCRdb has only the in-frame clones, and not every one. This table has roughly 150,000 clones, over 80% appearing once. Material: PBMCs or T cells enriched from blood (not recorded which). The receptors shown here come from a man between 65 and 80 years old who had been exposed to COVID-19.

V gene TRBV11-2 combines with J gene TRBJ2-7; 8 bases are a match to TRBD2. Trimming removed 4 bases from V and 4 bases from J; junction bases left unmatched: 9. The V gene's germline CDR1 is SGHAT and CDR2 FQNNGV. This CDR3 region has 15 residues. The CDR3 nucleotides are TGTGCCAGCAGCTCCCGAAGCGGGGGCACATACGAGCAGTACTTC. As protein: CASSSRSGGTYEQYF.

A few counts support this clone. This chain links TRBV28 with TRBJ2-5; D is perhaps TRBD1 (6 bases). Trimming removed 6 bases at V and 5 bases at J, with 22 bases between. CDR1 is MDHEN and CDR2 is SYDVKM in the germline V gene. The CDR3 runs 16 residues. The CDR3 DNA is TGTGCCAGCAGCCAAGACGGACTGGGGGCCCGGGAGACCCAGTACTTC. Translating it yields CASSQDGLGARETQYF.

This clone appeared a single time. The chain employs TRBV19 and TRBJ1-2; 12 bases are a match to TRBD1. V lost 6 bases and J lost 4; bases outside the gene matches: 15. This CDR3 is 18 amino acids long. Germline CDR1 and CDR2: LNHDA and SQIVND (reference sequence). CDR3 amino acids: CASRIPPGQGAGGYGYTF. As DNA, the CDR3 is TGTGCCAGTAGGATTCCTCCGGGACAGGGGGCCGGAGGCTATGGCTACACCTTC.

The rearrangement joins TRBV7-3 to TRBJ1-2; D not certain. This CDR3 has 15 residues. The V gene's germline CDR1 is SGHTA and CDR2 FQGTGA. V lost 0 bases and J lost 8, with 16 bases in between. Here the CDR3 reads CASSLTDGEPAGYTF. CDR3 DNA: TGTGCCAGCAGCTTAACTGACGGAGAGCCTGCAGGCTACACCTTC.

The chain carries TRBV27 and TRBJ2-3, with 9 bases matching TRBD1. This CDR3 comprises 16 residues. V was pared by 6 bases and J by 4 bases, with 11 bases of the junction left unmatched. CDR1 and CDR2 from the germline V gene are MNHEY and SMNVEV (reference sequence). The CDR3 sequence: CASSEPGQGGADTQYF. The CDR3 DNA reads as TGTGCCAGCAGCGAACCGGGACAGGGTGGGGCAGATACGCAGTATTTT.

The V call is TRBV7-2, the J call TRBJ2-2; D possibly corresponds to TRBD1 (5 bases). V lost 4 bases, J lost 0 bases, and 9 bases lay in between. Germline CDR1 and CDR2: SGHTA and FQGNSA. The CDR3 length is 15 residues. Here the CDR3 reads CASSSTATNTGELFF. The CDR3, as DNA: TGTGCCAGCAGCTCGACAGCCACGAACACCGGGGAGCTGTTTTTT.

This chain uses TRBV11-2 with TRBJ2-1; D is ambiguous. V was shortened by 3 bases and J by 1 base, with 4 bases between the two germline ends. The V gene's germline CDR1 is SGHAT and CDR2 FQNNGV. The CDR3 consists of 13 residues. The CDR3 spells CASSFVSYNEQFF. The CDR3 DNA sequence: TGTGCCAGCAGCTTCGTATCCTACAATGAGCAGTTCTTC.

This chain uses TRBV28 with TRBJ1-2, with 7 bases matching TRBD1. V gave up 10 bases and J gave up 6 bases; unmatched junction bases: 11. CDR1 is MDHEN and CDR2 is SYDVKM in the germline V gene. The CDR3 consists of 13 residues. CDR3 bases: TGTGCCACCGGTATTGAGGGGGCGCATGGCTACACCTTC. Amino acid sequence: CATGIEGAHGYTF.

This clone was detected ten times or more. The rearrangement uses TRBV21-1 and TRBJ2-1; TRBD2 is the table's D call, not checked against the DNA. TRBV21-1 is shown as a pseudogene. CDR3 size: 13 residues. The CDR3 bases are TGTGCCAGCGGGATGGAGGAGATCGATGAGCAGTTCTTC. Residues: CASGMEEIDEQFF.

The V gene is TRBV6-2 or TRBV6-3, the J gene TRBJ1-1, with D unclear. Germline values: CDR1 MNHEY, CDR2 SVGEGT. CDR3 length equals 13 residues. The germline V and J ends were trimmed by 5 bases and 5 bases, with 12 bases remaining between them. For the CDR3, the DNA is TGTGCCAGCAGTGCCCGGGGTATAACTGAAGCTTTCTTT. Translating it yields CASSARGITEAFF.

The chain has TRBV10-2 and TRBJ1-5; D is unclear. In germline, CDR1 is WSHSY, CDR2 SAAADI. The CDR3 loop spans 13 amino acids. Between the trimmed V and J ends, which lost 2 bases and 7 bases, there was a span of 9 bases. CDR3 bases: TGCGCCAGCAGTGAGACTGTAAAGCAGCCCCAGCATTTT. Translating gives CASSETVKQPQHF.

The chain recombines TRBV19 with TRBJ2-1; 9 positions agree with TRBD1. After removal of 5 bases from V and 12 bases from J, the junction contained 5 bases not matched to a gene. CDR3 size: 12 residues. Germline V gene data show CDR1 as LNHDA and CDR2 as SQIVND (reference sequence). The CDR3 protein is CASSGTGFWQFF. The CDR3 region has the DNA TGTGCCAGTAGTGGGACAGGGTTTTGGCAGTTCTTC.